Below, 20 T cell receptor beta chains from the same sample are listed, as sequenced in a study of blood T cell repertoires in COVID-19. Method: immunoSEQ multiplex PCR; TCRdb's copy keeps in-frame clones and lacks some. The sample yields over 35,000 clones, 90% seen once. Sequenced input: peripheral blood. These receptors came from a man between 65 and 85 years old with active COVID-19.

The chain uses TRBV29-1 and TRBJ2-7; the D gene is possibly TRBD2 (5 bases). The germline gives CDR1 SQVTM, CDR2 ANQGSEA. Between the trimmed V and J ends, which lost 0 bases and 7 bases, there was a span of 25 bases. The CDR3 spans 17 residues. CDR3 protein: CSVEDSITRRARREQYF. Written as DNA, the CDR3 is TGCAGCGTTGAAGACTCCATTACCCGGCGGGCTAGACGGGAGCAGTACTTC.

The DNA of the CDR3 is TGTGCCAGCAGTTACGCAGGGTCTGGGGCCAACGTCCTGACTTTC. Translation: CASSYAGSGANVLTF. The chain combines TRBV6-5 with TRBJ2-6; D possibly corresponds to TRBD1 (5 bases). V lost 2 bases and J 1 base, leaving 6 bases between the germline ends. The CDR3 length is 15 residues. Looked up from germline, CDR1 is MNHEY and CDR2 is SVGAGI.

The chain employs TRBV24-1 and TRBJ2-5; 7 nucleotides line up with TRBD2. V shed 0 bases and J 1 base; nucleotides not matched to a gene: 1. This CDR3 is built from 15 residues. In germline, CDR1 is KGHDR, CDR2 SFDVKD. CDR3 coding DNA: TGTGCCACCAGTGATTTGGGCGGGGGCCAAGAGACCCAGTACTTC. Translation gives CATSDLGGGQETQYF.

The V and J genes are TRBV5-1 and TRBJ1-2, with 7 bases fitting TRBD1. This CDR3 contains 16 residues. From germline, CDR1 is SGHRS and CDR2 YFSETQ. After removal of 4 bases from V and 4 bases from J, the junction contained 13 bases not matched to a gene. The CDR3 DNA reads as TGCGCCAGCAGCCTCAACCCTCTCGCAGGGGGCTATGGCTACACCTTC. Amino acids: CASSLNPLAGGYGYTF.

The chain links TRBV7-2 to TRBJ2-5; 7 positions match TRBD1. From germline, CDR1 is SGHTA and CDR2 FQGNSA. CDR3 size: 15 residues. The ends lost 5 bases at V and 1 base at J; junction bases unmatched: 7. CDR3 sequence: CASSLLGQVQETQYF. The CDR3 nucleotides read TGTGCCAGCAGCCTTCTCGGACAGGTCCAAGAGACCCAGTACTTC.

A single count supports this clone. The chain combines TRBV16 with TRBJ2-7, with 8 bases matching TRBD1. CDR1 is KGHSY and CDR2 is FQNENV in the germline V gene. The length of the CDR3 is 16 residues. V shed 4 bases and J 1 base; nucleotides not matched to a gene: 9. CDR3 protein: CASSRRQGMGSYEQYF. The CDR3 DNA is TGTGCCAGCAGCCGCCGACAGGGGATGGGGTCCTACGAGCAGTACTTC.

The V call is TRBV30, the J call TRBJ2-1, with D uncertain. From germline, CDR1 is GTSNPN and CDR2 SVGIG (reference sequence). The V and J ends lost 2 bases and 4 bases respectively, with 15 bases between them. The length of the CDR3 is 15 residues. The CDR3 loop is CAWSRNTVRYNEQFF. CDR3 coding DNA: TGTGCCTGGAGTAGGAACACAGTTCGGTACAATGAGCAGTTCTTC.

CDR3 amino acids: CASSGILGGVEKLFF. CDR3 nucleotide sequence: TGTGCCAGCAGCGGGATTTTAGGGGGGGTTGAAAAACTGTTTTTT. This chain links TRBV4-2 with TRBJ1-4, with a possible D match to TRBD1 (6 bases). CDR1 LGHNA and CDR2 YNFKEQ come from the germline V gene. V was trimmed by 5 bases and J by 7 bases, leaving 17 bases between them. This CDR3 comprises 15 residues.

The chain employs TRBV2 and TRBJ2-2; 7 nucleotides match TRBD2. The J segment lost 4 bases and the V segment lost 4 bases, leaving 3 bases of the junction unmatched. CDR3 length: 14 amino acids. Germline lookup yields CDR1 SNHLY and CDR2 FYNNEI. Written as DNA, the CDR3 is TGTGCCAGCAGTGTGGGGGGGTCCACCGGGGAGCTGTTTTTT. This translates into CASSVGGSTGELFF. Using reference TRBV2 and TRBJ2-2 for the parts outside the CDR3, the full variable domain is EPEVTQTPSHQVTQMGQEVILRCVPISNHLYFYWYRQILGQKVEFLVSFYNNEISEKSEIFDDQFSVERPDGSNFTLKIRSTKLEDSAMYFCASSVGGSTGELFFGEGSRLTVL.

This clone was recorded only once. The chain carries TRBV5-1 and TRBJ1-5; 9 bases are a match to TRBD1. With 4 bases clipped from V and 3 bases from J, the junction kept 5 bases outside the gene matches. Germline V gene sequence: CDR1 SGHRS, CDR2 YFSETQ. The CDR3 loop spans 15 amino acids. CDR3 in DNA: TGCGCCAGCAGCACCGGGACAGGGTTCAATCAGCCCCAGCATTTT. Translation: CASSTGTGFNQPQHF.

CDR3 DNA sequence: TGTGCCAGCAGTTTACAGGGGGCTAGGTATGGCTACACCTTC. Translated, it gives CASSLQGARYGYTF. The genes are TRBV2 and TRBJ1-2; TRBD1 agrees at 9 bases. Germline CDR1 reads SNHLY; CDR2 reads FYNNEI. Losses at the gene ends were 5 bases for V and 5 bases for J; bases not matched to a gene: 6. The length of the CDR3 is 14 residues.

V is TRBV28 and J is TRBJ2-3, with 10 bases that match TRBD2. This CDR3 spans 15 amino acids. Germline V gives CDR1 MDHEN, CDR2 SYDVKM. J was trimmed by 4 bases and V by 5 bases; bases with no gene match: 6. In nucleotides, the CDR3 is TGTGCCAGCAGTAGGAGCGGGGGGGCGTCAGATACGCAGTATTTT. It specifies CASSRSGGASDTQYF.

The chain joins TRBV5-1 to TRBJ1-6; D might be TRBD1 (5 bases). Germline loops: CDR1 SGHRS, CDR2 YFSETQ. V lost 4 bases and J 10 bases, leaving 18 bases between the germline ends. The CDR3 runs 15 residues. CDR3 loop: CASSEEGTGGSPLHF. In nucleotides, the CDR3 is TGCGCCAGCAGCGAGGAGGGTACGGGGGGATCACCCCTCCACTTT.

V is TRBV18 and J is TRBJ1-5, with D perhaps matching TRBD1 (6 bases). The V and J ends lost 3 bases and 6 bases respectively, with 12 bases between them. In germline, CDR1 is KGHSH, CDR2 LQKENI. The CDR3 sequence is 14 residues long. The CDR3 loop reads CASSPGGRGQPQHF. The CDR3 DNA reads as TGTGCCAGCTCACCCGGGGGGCGCGGTCAGCCCCAGCATTTT.

This rearrangement joins TRBV24-1 to TRBJ2-5; 8 positions agree with TRBD2. This CDR3 has 17 amino acids. The germline V gene encodes CDR1 KGHDR and CDR2 SFDVKD. V lost 3 bases, J lost 5 bases, and 13 bases stayed unmatched. The CDR3 nucleotides read TGTGCCACCAGTGATCCCATGACCCCATTAGCGGGGGAGACCCAGTACTTC. Protein product: CATSDPMTPLAGETQYF.

This chain links TRBV18 with TRBJ2-3; 7 nucleotides align to TRBD2. CDR3 length equals 15 residues. V lost 2 bases to trimming and J lost 2 bases; unmatched junction nucleotides: 4. Germline values: CDR1 KGHSH, CDR2 LQKENI. The CDR3 DNA sequence: TGTGCCAGCTCACCAACACGGGGGGTCACAGATACGCAGTATTTT. It encodes CASSPTRGVTDTQYF.

V is TRBV6-1 and J is TRBJ2-7; 9 nucleotides match TRBD1. The V gene's germline CDR1 is MNHNS and CDR2 SASEGT. The CDR3 runs 16 residues. V shed 3 bases and J 6 bases; nucleotides not matched to a gene: 12. The CDR3 nucleotides are TGTGCCAGCAGTGAGTTTAAGGGGACAGGGTACTCCGAGCAGTACTTC. Translating it yields CASSEFKGTGYSEQYF.

This chain links TRBV7-2 with TRBJ1-5; weak D call: TRBD1 (6 bases). CDR3 length: 13 residues. The V gene lost 6 bases and the J gene lost 4 bases, with 10 bases spanning the gap. The germline CDR1 and CDR2 sequences are SGHTA and FQGNSA. The CDR3 DNA reads as TGTGCCAGCAGTTTACAGGGAAATCAGCCCCAGCATTTT. As protein: CASSLQGNQPQHF. Full variable domain (rest looked up from reference TRBV7-2 and TRBJ1-5): GAGVSQSPSNKVTEKGKDVELRCDPISGHTALYWYRQSLGQGLEFLIYFQGNSAPDKSGLPSDRFSAERTGGSVSTLTIQRTQQEDSAVYLCASSLQGNQPQHFGDGTRLSIL.

J is TRBJ1-3 and V is TRBV7-9, with a tentative D call TRBD1 (5 bases). Trimming pared 3 bases from V and 16 bases from J, leaving 16 bases between. The CDR3 consists of 12 residues. In germline, CDR1 is SEHNR, CDR2 FQNEAQ (reference sequence). CDR3 nucleotides: TGTGCCAGCAGCTTCCGACCCCTGCCAGGGTATTTT. Translating gives CASSFRPLPGYF.

The V gene is TRBV4-3, the J gene TRBJ2-1; tentatively, D is TRBD2 (5 bases). From germline, CDR1 is LGHNA and CDR2 YSLEER. The V end lost 3 bases, the J end lost 1 base, and 7 bases lay between the germline ends. The CDR3 consists of 14 residues. DNA of the CDR3: TGCGCCAGCAGCCAGCGGGTTTCCTACAATGAGCAGTTCTTC. Its translation is CASSQRVSYNEQFF.